This T cell receptor beta chain was recovered during a study of blood T cells in healthy people across ages. The wider study: There was about one barcoded beta molecule captured by template switching per two T cells. Overall study findings and caveats: Long-lived donors carried more naive CD4+ cells and greater diversity than aged donors.

Concerning this clonotype: Its antigen is not known.

Germline CDR1 reads LGHNA; CDR2 reads YSLEER. CDR3 length: 14 residues. V shed 3 bases and J 2 bases; nucleotides not matched to a gene: 3. Primers used in a second PCR of roughly 6 to 12 cycles were a sample-barcoded 5' primer and a J-beta primer mix. Unique molecular identifiers of 12 random nucleotides labeled each cDNA. One entry per CDR3 protein results from TCRdb running MiXCR on the 5' RACE reads. Among about 1.4 million distinct CDR3 sequences listed, approximately 59% were seen once. Extracted total RNA amounted to at least 5.5 micrograms for each sample. The source is a man younger than 30 in good health. Sequencing used blood. This chain uses TRBV4-3 with TRBJ2-5; 7 bases fit TRBD1. CDR3 loop: CASSHGQVQETQYF. The CDR3 DNA reads as TGCGCCAGCAGCCACGGACAGGTGCAAGAGACCCAGTACTTC.